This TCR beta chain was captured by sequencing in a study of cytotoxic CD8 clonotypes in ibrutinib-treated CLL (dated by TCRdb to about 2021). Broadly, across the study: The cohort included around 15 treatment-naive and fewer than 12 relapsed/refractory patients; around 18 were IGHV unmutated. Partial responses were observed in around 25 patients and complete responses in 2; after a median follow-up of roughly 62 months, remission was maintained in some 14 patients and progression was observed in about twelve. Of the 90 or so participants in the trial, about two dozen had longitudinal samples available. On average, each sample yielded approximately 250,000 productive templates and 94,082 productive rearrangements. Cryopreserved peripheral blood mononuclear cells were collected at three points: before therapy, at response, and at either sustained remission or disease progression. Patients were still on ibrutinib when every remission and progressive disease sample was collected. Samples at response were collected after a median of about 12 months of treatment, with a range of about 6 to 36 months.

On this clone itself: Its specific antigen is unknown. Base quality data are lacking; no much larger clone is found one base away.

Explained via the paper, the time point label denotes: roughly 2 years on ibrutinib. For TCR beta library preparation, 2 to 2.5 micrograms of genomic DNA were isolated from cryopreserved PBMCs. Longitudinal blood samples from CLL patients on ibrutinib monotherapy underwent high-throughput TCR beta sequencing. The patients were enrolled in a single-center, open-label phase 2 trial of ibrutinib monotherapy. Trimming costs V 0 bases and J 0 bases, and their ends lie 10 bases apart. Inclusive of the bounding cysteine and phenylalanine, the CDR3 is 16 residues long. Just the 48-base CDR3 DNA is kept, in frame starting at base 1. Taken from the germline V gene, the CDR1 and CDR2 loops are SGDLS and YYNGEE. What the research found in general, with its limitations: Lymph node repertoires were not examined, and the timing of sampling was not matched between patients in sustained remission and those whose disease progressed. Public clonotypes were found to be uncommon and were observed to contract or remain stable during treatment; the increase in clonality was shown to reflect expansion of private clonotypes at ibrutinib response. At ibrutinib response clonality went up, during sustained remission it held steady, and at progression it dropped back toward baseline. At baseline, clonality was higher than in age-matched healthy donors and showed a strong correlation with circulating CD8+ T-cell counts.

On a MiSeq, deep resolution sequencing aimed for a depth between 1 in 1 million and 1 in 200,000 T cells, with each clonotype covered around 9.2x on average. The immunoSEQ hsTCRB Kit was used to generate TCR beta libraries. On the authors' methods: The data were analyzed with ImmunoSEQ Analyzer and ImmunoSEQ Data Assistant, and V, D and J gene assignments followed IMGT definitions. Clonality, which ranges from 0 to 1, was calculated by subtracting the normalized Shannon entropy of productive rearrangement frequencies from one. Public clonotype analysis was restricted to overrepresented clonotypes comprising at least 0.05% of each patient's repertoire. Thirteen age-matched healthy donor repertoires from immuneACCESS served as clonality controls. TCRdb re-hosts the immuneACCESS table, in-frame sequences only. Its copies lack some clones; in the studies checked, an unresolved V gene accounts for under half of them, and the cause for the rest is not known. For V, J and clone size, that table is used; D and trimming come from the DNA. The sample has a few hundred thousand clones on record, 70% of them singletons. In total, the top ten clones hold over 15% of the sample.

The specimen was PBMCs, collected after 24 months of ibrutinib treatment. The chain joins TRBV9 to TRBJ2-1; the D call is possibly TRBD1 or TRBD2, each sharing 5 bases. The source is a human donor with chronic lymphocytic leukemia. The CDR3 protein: CASSVEWDPSYNEQFF. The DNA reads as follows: TGTGCCAGCAGCGTAGAGTGGGACCCCTCCTACAATGAGCAGTTCTTC.